The 28 T cell receptor beta chains reported below all come from one sample, sequenced in a study of T-cell memory formation after mild COVID-19. TCRdb reprocessed the 5' RACE reads with MiXCR, giving one entry per CDR3 protein. The table has about 620,000 distinct CDR3 sequences, about a sixth seen once. Sequencing used PBMCs or a T cell subset sorted from them (not recorded which). All receptors derive from an adult woman who had mild COVID-19 (a few samples of this study predate the infection). Cell type and time point are not known.

The chain couples TRBV15 to TRBJ2-2, with 11 nucleotides matching TRBD2. The CDR3 covers 17 residues. Germline V gives CDR1 LNHNV, CDR2 YYDKDF (reference sequence). With V trimmed by 1 base and J by 2 bases, 3 bases remained unmatched. The CDR3 DNA sequence: TGTGCCACCAGCAGAGGGCTAGCGGGGGGAAACACCGGGGAGCTGTTTTTT. Residues: CATSRGLAGGNTGELFF.

Only a few counts were recorded for this clonotype. The rearrangement uses TRBV7-8 and TRBJ2-7, with TRBD2 identical over 9 bases. Looked up from germline, CDR1 is SGHVS and CDR2 is FQNEAQ. The CDR3 has 14 amino acids. V shed 4 bases, J shed 7 bases, and the junction held 8 bases outside the gene matches. As DNA, the CDR3 is TGTGCCAGCAGCTGGGCGGGGGGGGAGATAGAGCAGTACTTC. It encodes CASSWAGGEIEQYF.

This clonotype occurred many times. This sequence joins TRBV7-8 and TRBJ2-5, with a weak D call TRBD2 (5 bases). The CDR3 spans 13 residues. Trimming shortened V by 5 bases and J by 5 bases, and 12 bases separated the two germline ends. Looked up from germline, CDR1 is SGHVS and CDR2 is FQNEAQ. CDR3 protein: CASSPREGETQYF. In DNA form, the CDR3 reads TGTGCCAGCAGCCCCCGAGAGGGCGAGACCCAGTACTTC. Looking up the rest from reference TRBV7-8 and TRBJ2-5 gives the full variable domain: GAGVSQSPRYKVAKRGQDVALRCDPISGHVSLFWYQQALGQGPEFLTYFQNEAQLDKSGLPSDRFFAERPEGSVSTLKIQRTQQEDSAVYLCASSPREGETQYFGPGTRLLVL.

This clonotype occurred a few times. The V and J genes are TRBV28 and TRBJ2-1, with D possibly called TRBD1 or TRBD2 (5 bases each). Germline loops: CDR1 MDHEN, CDR2 SYDVKM. There are 17 residues in the CDR3. Trimming pared 6 bases from V and 8 bases from J, leaving 26 bases between. The CDR3 is CASRPGTPSRYSYEQFF. CDR3 sequence (DNA): TGTGCCAGCAGGCCCGGGACCCCAAGCCGGTATAGTTATGAGCAGTTCTTC.

The chain carries TRBV7-6 and TRBJ2-1; D is undetermined. Germline CDR1 reads SGHVS; CDR2 reads FNYEAQ. Trimming removed 0 bases at V and 8 bases at J, with 8 bases between. This CDR3 has 13 residues. In DNA, the CDR3 is TGTGCCAGCAGCTTAGCCTCGGGCTATGAGCAGTTCTTC. Translated, it gives CASSLASGYEQFF.

This clonotype was counted many times. The chain combines TRBV10-3 with TRBJ1-2; D is possibly TRBD1 (5 bases). The germline V and J ends were trimmed by 6 bases and 1 base, with 6 bases remaining between them. The CDR3 has 12 residues. In germline, CDR1 is ENHRY, CDR2 SYGVKD. The CDR3: CAISDSNYGYTF. CDR3 bases: TGTGCCATCAGCGACAGTAACTATGGCTACACCTTC.

The chain has TRBV20-1 and TRBJ1-3, with unresolved D. The ends were cut back, 3 bases at V and 0 bases at J, with 12 bases in the middle. This CDR3 has 15 residues. The germline V gene encodes CDR1 DFQATT and CDR2 SNEGSKA (reference sequence). The DNA for the CDR3 is TGCAGTGCTAGTGCAGCCAGTACCTCTGGAAACACCATATATTTT. Amino acids: CSASAASTSGNTIYF.

The rearrangement joins TRBV3-1 to TRBJ1-1, with TRBD1 matching 7 bases. This CDR3 is 14 amino acids long. The germline V gene encodes CDR1 LGHDT and CDR2 YNNKEL (reference sequence). V was pared by 1 base and J by 6 bases, with 5 bases of the junction left unmatched. The CDR3: CASSQGTGGAEAFF. The CDR3 region has the DNA TGTGCCAGCAGCCAAGGGACAGGTGGCGCTGAAGCTTTCTTT.

The rearrangement links TRBV12-3 or TRBV12-4 to TRBJ2-1; possible D gene TRBD1, 5 bases. The CDR3 has 16 residues. Trimming pared 7 bases from V and 3 bases from J, leaving 19 bases between. The CDR3 sequence: CASTKGFGASYNEQFF. CDR3 nucleotides: TGTGCCAGCACAAAGGGTTTTGGGGCTAGCTACAATGAGCAGTTCTTC.

This clonotype was seen a few times. This chain's CDR3 is CASSLSRGGNEQFF. CDR3 DNA sequence: TGTGCCAGCAGTTTATCTAGGGGTGGCAATGAGCAGTTCTTC. The rearrangement links TRBV27 to TRBJ2-1, with D perhaps matching TRBD1 (5 bases). V was trimmed by 0 bases and J by 6 bases, leaving 9 bases between them. Germline values: CDR1 MNHEY, CDR2 SMNVEV (reference sequence). The length of the CDR3 is 14 residues.

The rearrangement joins TRBV4-3 to TRBJ2-2; perhaps TRBD2 as D (6 bases). Trimming cost V 6 bases and J 3 bases, with 14 bases left between them. CDR1 and CDR2 from the germline V gene are LGHNA and YSLEER. The CDR3 extends over 15 amino acids. The DNA of the CDR3 is TGCGCCAGCAGGGCCTCTAGCGCCTACACCGGGGAGCTGTTTTTT. It specifies CASRASSAYTGELFF.

This clonotype has a handful of counts. Here the CDR3 reads CASRVHMNTEAFF. The CDR3 DNA sequence: TGTGCCAGCAGGGTACACATGAACACTGAAGCTTTCTTT. The genes are TRBV19 and TRBJ1-1, with TRBD1 as a possible D gene (5 bases). With 9 bases removed from V and 0 bases from J, the gap between germline ends came to 11 bases. CDR1 LNHDA and CDR2 SQIVND come from the germline V gene (reference sequence). CDR3 length equals 13 residues.

The J gene is TRBJ2-3, the V gene TRBV7-2; 12 bases are shared with TRBD2. The CDR3 is made up of 17 amino acids. V dropped 4 bases and J dropped 6; count of bases not matched to a gene: 11. CDR1 is SGHTA, CDR2 FQGNSA, per germline. CDR3 amino acids: CASSSRTSGTFPDTQYF. CDR3 coding DNA: TGTGCCAGCAGCTCTCGGACTAGCGGGACTTTTCCCGATACGCAGTATTTT.

V gene TRBV11-2 combines with J gene TRBJ2-3; weak D call: TRBD1 (5 bases). The germline CDR1 and CDR2 sequences are SGHAT and FQNNGV. Trimming pared 0 bases from V and 4 bases from J, leaving 14 bases between. This CDR3 is 16 amino acids long. The CDR3 here is CASSLDLFGAADTQYF. CDR3 nucleotides: TGTGCCAGCAGCTTAGATCTTTTTGGGGCGGCAGATACGCAGTATTTT.

This clonotype has ten or more counts. The rearrangement links TRBV7-8 to TRBJ2-7; weak D call: TRBD1 (6 bases). The V end lost 5 bases, the J end lost 0 bases, and 8 bases lay between the germline ends. The CDR3 totals 13 residues. CDR1 is SGHVS and CDR2 is FQNEAQ in the germline V gene. The CDR3 DNA reads TGTGCCAGCAGCCCGGACAGCTCCTACGAGCAGTACTTC. It yields the protein CASSPDSSYEQYF.

The chain recombines TRBV27 with TRBJ1-1; 10 bases are a match to TRBD1. Unmatched junction bases numbered 7, after V lost 6 bases and J lost 6 bases. Germline V gene data show CDR1 as MNHEY and CDR2 as SMNVEV (reference sequence). The CDR3 covers 14 residues. The CDR3 nucleotides are TGTGCCAGCAGGAGACAGGGGGCGCAGGCTGAAGCTTTCTTT. It yields the protein CASRRQGAQAEAFF.

A few counts support this clonotype. This chain's CDR3 is CASSNGQGYTGELFF. CDR3 in DNA: TGTGCCAGCAGTAATGGACAGGGTTACACCGGGGAGCTGTTTTTT. The chain has TRBV6-1 and TRBJ2-2; TRBD1 matches 8 bases. The CDR3 loop spans 15 amino acids. Looked up from germline, CDR1 is MNHNS and CDR2 is SASEGT. V dropped 5 bases and J dropped 3; count of bases not matched to a gene: 5.

The CDR3 DNA follows: TGCAGTGCCCCCGCGGGGAGGCGATACGAGCAGTACTTC. Its translation is CSAPAGRRYEQYF. The chain joins TRBV20-1 to TRBJ2-7, with D maybe TRBD2 (6 bases). The CDR3 has 13 amino acids. Germline CDR1 reads DFQATT; CDR2 reads SNEGSKA (reference sequence). The V gene lost 6 bases and the J gene lost 4 bases, with 16 bases spanning the gap.

A few counts support this clonotype. The chain carries TRBV3-1 and TRBJ2-7; 13 bases fit TRBD2. The germline CDR1 and CDR2 sequences are LGHDT and YNNKEL (reference sequence). J lost 5 bases, V lost 7 bases, and 5 bases had no gene match. This CDR3 has 14 residues. CDR3 loop: CASTPGLAGDEQYF. CDR3 coding DNA: TGTGCCAGCACGCCAGGACTAGCGGGAGACGAGCAGTACTTC.

The rearrangement uses TRBV12-3 or TRBV12-4 and TRBJ2-7; 11 nucleotides agree with TRBD2. Trimming took 5 bases from V and 6 from J; bases not matched to a gene: 6. The CDR3 totals 14 residues. CDR3 nucleotide sequence: TGTGCCAGCAGTCTTCTAGCGGGGGGAAGCGAGCAGTACTTC. Translated: CASSLLAGGSEQYF.

The chain carries TRBV5-4 and TRBJ2-4; D remains unclear. V lost 0 bases and J 2 bases, leaving 9 bases between the germline ends. This CDR3 region has 15 residues. Per the germline V gene, CDR1 is SGHNT and CDR2 is YYREEE (reference sequence). CDR3 region: CASSLDSFSKNIQYF. The DNA for the CDR3 is TGTGCCAGCAGCTTGGACTCGTTTTCCAAAAACATTCAGTACTTC.

This clonotype appeared a few times. The V gene is TRBV7-2, the J gene TRBJ1-1; 9 bases fit TRBD1. Germline V gene sequence: CDR1 SGHTA, CDR2 FQGNSA. Trimming removed 4 bases from V and 10 bases from J; junction bases left unmatched: 7. The CDR3 extends over 13 amino acids. This CDR3 is CASSYGQGTGAFF. The DNA for the CDR3 is TGTGCCAGCAGCTACGGACAGGGGACAGGAGCTTTCTTT.

The chain is built from TRBV25-1 and TRBJ2-7; no definite D call. V was clipped by 1 base and J by 7 bases, with 8 bases between them. From germline, CDR1 is MGHDK and CDR2 SYGVNS. The CDR3 has 12 amino acids. The CDR3, as DNA: TGTGCCAGCAGTGAATTGTGGAGTGAGCAGTACTTC. Its protein is CASSELWSEQYF.

This clonotype was seen a handful of times. The gene calls are TRBV27 and TRBJ1-1; the match to TRBD1 covers 7 bases. Germline loops: CDR1 MNHEY, CDR2 SMNVEV (reference sequence). V gave up 3 bases and J gave up 11 bases; unmatched junction bases: 9. This CDR3 is built from 13 residues. CDR3 protein: CASSFRRQGEAFF. The CDR3 nucleotides are TGTGCCAGCAGTTTCCGCCGACAGGGTGAGGCTTTCTTT.

This clonotype was counted many times. The chain employs TRBV15 and TRBJ2-3; D unresolved. V lost 3 bases, J lost 3 bases, and 4 bases lay in between. The CDR3 is 12 amino acids. The germline V gene has CDR1 LNHNV and CDR2 YYDKDF (reference sequence). The CDR3 is CATSRATDTQYF. In DNA, the CDR3 is TGTGCCACCAGCAGGGCGACAGATACGCAGTATTTT.

There are a few counts of this clonotype. The chain carries TRBV30 and TRBJ2-5; TRBD2 is a possible D gene (5 bases). Trimming removed 0 bases from V and 7 bases from J, with 12 bases in between. Germline V gives CDR1 GTSNPN, CDR2 SVGIG (reference sequence). The CDR3 has 13 residues. The CDR3 nucleotides read TGTGCCTGGAGTGTACCTGGTCGGGGGACCCAGTACTTC. This encodes CAWSVPGRGTQYF.

This clonotype was counted only a few times. The chain has TRBV5-5 and TRBJ2-1; no definite D call. Germline CDR1 reads SGHKS; CDR2 reads YYEKEE (reference sequence). The V end was cut by 1 base, the J end by 8 bases, with 22 bases between. This CDR3 comprises 17 residues. For the CDR3, the DNA is TGTGCCAGCAGCTTGTGGCAGCTCGGTTTTTCTACCTATGAGCAGTTCTTC. This sequence encodes CASSLWQLGFSTYEQFF.

This clonotype was counted only a few times. The CDR3 protein is CASGDPGLLLYEQYF. The CDR3, as DNA: TGTGCCAGCGGGGATCCGGGACTATTATTGTACGAGCAGTACTTC. This chain joins TRBV7-2 and TRBJ2-7; the match to TRBD2 covers 7 bases. After removal of 8 bases from V and 4 bases from J, the junction contained 14 bases not matched to a gene. The CDR3 is 15 amino acids. Germline V lookup: CDR1 SGHTA, CDR2 FQGNSA.